This T cell receptor beta chain was recorded in a study of T cells in Graves' hyperthyroidism and ophthalmopathy. V was clipped by 4 bases and J by 2 bases, with 10 bases between them. CDR1 is PRHDT and CDR2 is FYEKMQ in the germline V gene (reference sequence). The CDR3 extends over 14 amino acids. Template material for amplifying TCR beta CDR3 regions consisted of RNA transcripts. First-round RT-PCR with HTBI primers amplified the TCR CDR3 region. TCRdb fed the multiplex PCR reads into MiXCR, producing one record per CDR3 protein. The sample has about 460,000 distinct CDR3 sequences, about 20% seen once.

The chain combines TRBV13 with TRBJ2-3; the D is unclear. This sequence was found in a woman in her 70s with Graves' ophthalmopathy. Material for sequencing was blood. In DNA form, the CDR3 reads TGTGCCAGCAGCTCCCGGGCATCCACAGATACGCAGTATTTT. It specifies CASSSRASTDTQYF.